One sample yielded the 23 T cell receptor beta chains listed below, sequenced in a study of T cell repertoires in cytomegalovirus infection. TCRdb recomputed calls from the reads with MiXCR, one row per CDR3 protein. The sample contains about 920,000 distinct CDR3 sequences, 30% to 40% of which appear only once. These receptors have no identified antigens. This specimen consisted of cultured CD8+ T cells from PBMCs, obtained from culture after CMV antigen stimulation. These receptors originate from a human donor in good health (CMV status not recorded). Some clones in this sample may be carry-over from other donors' samples.

The chain recombines TRBV15 with TRBJ1-6; D unclear. Deletions cut 1 base from V and 4 bases from J, with 5 bases between. This CDR3 spans 14 amino acids. Germline CDR1 and CDR2: LNHNV and YYDKDF (reference sequence). Written as DNA, the CDR3 is TGTGCCACCAGCAGAGCAGTGTATAATTCACCCCTCCACTTT. Translation: CATSRAVYNSPLHF.

This clonotype has only a few counts. The chain has TRBV4-1 and TRBJ2-1; 11 bases map to TRBD1. Losses at the gene ends were 3 bases for V and 4 bases for J; bases not matched to a gene: 8. Germline V gene data show CDR1 as MGHRA and CDR2 as YSYEKL. CDR3 length: 17 residues. CDR3 region: CASSQSPGTGGYNEQFF. CDR3 sequence (DNA): TGCGCCAGCAGCCAGTCCCCCGGGACAGGGGGATACAATGAGCAGTTCTTC.

The chain joins TRBV28 to TRBJ1-2; tentatively, D is TRBD1 (6 bases). Germline lookup yields CDR1 MDHEN and CDR2 SYDVKM. V was cut by 5 bases and J by 4 bases, with 11 bases left in between. The length of the CDR3 is 13 residues. The CDR3 DNA follows: TGTGCCAGCAGTACAGGGAGGGGCTATGGCTACACCTTC. This sequence encodes CASSTGRGYGYTF.

In its sample, this clonotype was seen many times. V gene TRBV7-2 combines with J gene TRBJ2-1; D is tentatively TRBD1 or TRBD2 (6 bases each). CDR1 is SGHTA, CDR2 FQGNSA, per germline. The CDR3 consists of 13 residues. Trimming cost V 2 bases and J 10 bases, with 12 bases left between them. CDR3 sequence reads: CASSLRGPEEQFF. The CDR3 DNA reads as TGTGCCAGCAGCTTACGGGGGCCGGAGGAGCAGTTCTTC. Complete variable domain (other parts from reference TRBV7-2 and TRBJ2-1): GAGVSQSPSNKVTEKGKDVELRCDPISGHTALYWYRQSLGQGLEFLIYFQGNSAPDKSGLPSDRFSAERTGGSVSTLTIQRTQQEDSAVYLCASSLRGPEEQFFGPGTRLTVL.

The rearrangement links TRBV4-1 to TRBJ2-7; possible D gene TRBD2, 5 bases. CDR3 length: 13 residues. Germline V gives CDR1 MGHRA, CDR2 YSYEKL. Trimming took 0 bases from V and 7 from J, leaving 10 bases between them. The CDR3 loop is CASSQDRGWEQYV. CDR3 DNA: TGCGCCAGCAGCCAAGATCGGGGATGGGAGCAGTACGTC.

The chain uses TRBV19 and TRBJ1-6, with 7 bases identical to TRBD1. With V trimmed by 5 bases and J by 9 bases, 4 bases remained unmatched. Germline CDR1 LNHDA, CDR2 SQIVND (reference sequence). The CDR3 runs 13 residues. CDR3 sequence: CASSWTGISPLHF. CDR3 DNA: TGTGCCAGTAGTTGGACAGGCATTTCACCCCTCCACTTT. The variable domain in full, with the rest retrieved from reference TRBV19 and TRBJ1-6, is DGGITQSPKYLFRKEGQNVTLSCEQNLNHDAMYWYRQDPGQGLRLIYYSQIVNDFQKGDIAEGYSVSREKKESFPLTVTSAQKNPTAFYLCASSWTGISPLHFGNGTRLTVT.

This clonotype appeared a single time. A much larger clone lies one base from this, so it may be a read error. This rearrangement joins TRBV7-4 to TRBJ2-3; D is possibly TRBD1 (5 bases). The V and J ends lost 3 bases and 3 bases respectively, with 10 bases between them. Germline V gene data show CDR1 as SGHVT and CDR2 as SQSDAQ. The CDR3 is made up of 14 amino acids. CDR3 amino acids: CASSFVRATDTQYF. As DNA, the CDR3 is TGTGCCAGCAGCTTCGTCAGGGCGACAGATACGCAGTATTTT.

This sequence joins TRBV27 and TRBJ1-2; D gene uncertain. This CDR3 region has 16 residues. V lost 4 bases to trimming and J lost 7 bases, with 22 bases between them. In germline, CDR1 is MNHEY, CDR2 SMNVEV (reference sequence). CDR3 sequence: CASSSSGPSSPSGYTF. CDR3 DNA sequence: TGTGCCAGCAGTTCTTCCGGCCCAAGCTCCCCAAGTGGCTACACCTTC.

In its sample, this clonotype was seen many times. The J gene is TRBJ1-5, the V gene TRBV6-2 or TRBV6-3; D call uncertain. Germline CDR1 and CDR2: MNHEY and SVGEGT. V dropped 6 bases and J dropped 5 bases, with 8 bases sitting between them. The CDR3 is made up of 12 amino acids. For the CDR3, the DNA is TGTGCCAGCAGGGATTCGGATCAGCCCCAGCATTTT. It yields the protein CASRDSDQPQHF.

The V and J genes are TRBV15 and TRBJ2-1, with 15 positions matching TRBD2. CDR1 and CDR2 (germline): LNHNV, YYDKDF (reference sequence). The CDR3 extends over 14 amino acids. V lost 8 bases to trimming and J lost 10 bases; unmatched junction nucleotides: 6. The CDR3 loop reads CATLGLAGGREQFF. CDR3 DNA: TGTGCCACCCTTGGACTAGCGGGGGGGCGCGAGCAGTTCTTC.

The V and J genes are TRBV6-1 and TRBJ2-1; D uncertain. V was cut by 2 bases and J by 0 bases, with 8 bases left in between. The length of the CDR3 is 15 residues. CDR1 and CDR2 from the germline V gene are MNHNS and SASEGT. In nucleotides, the CDR3 is TGTGCCAGCAGTGAACTGGGGTTCTCCTACAATGAGCAGTTCTTC. It translates to CASSELGFSYNEQFF.

This clonotype was seen just once. The CDR3 loop is CASPPPGQGVDTQYF. The CDR3 nucleotides read TGTGCCAGCCCCCCCCCGGGACAGGGTGTAGATACGCAGTATTTT. The chain carries TRBV7-6 and TRBJ2-3; 9 positions agree with TRBD1. CDR1 is SGHVS, CDR2 FNYEAQ, per germline. The junction had 11 bases not matched to a gene; V was cut back by 8 bases and J by 5 bases. The CDR3 is 15 amino acids.

V is TRBV12-3 or TRBV12-4 and J is TRBJ1-1; 8 positions agree with TRBD1. The CDR3 covers 15 residues. CDR3 loop: CVSKTGTGVNTEAFF. The CDR3 DNA reads TGTGTCAGTAAAACCGGGACAGGAGTGAACACTGAAGCTTTCTTT.

This chain links TRBV6-5 with TRBJ2-1; D may correspond to TRBD1 or TRBD2 (6 bases each). Germline V lookup: CDR1 MNHEY, CDR2 SVGAGI. This CDR3 is 16 amino acids long. The V gene lost 0 bases and the J gene lost 8 bases, with 17 bases spanning the gap. CDR3 in DNA: TGTGCCAGCAGTTACTCGATTGGGGGGCAGCAGGATGAGCAGTTCTTC. This codes for CASSYSIGGQQDEQFF.

This clonotype has only a few counts. The genes are TRBV6-2 or TRBV6-3 and TRBJ1-5; tentatively, D is TRBD1 (5 bases). The germline V gene encodes CDR1 MNHEY and CDR2 SVGEGT. V shed 2 bases and J shed 6 bases, with 11 bases lying between them. This CDR3 comprises 14 residues. CDR3 protein: CASSYGASGQPQHF. The CDR3 DNA follows: TGTGCCAGCAGTTACGGGGCCTCCGGTCAGCCCCAGCATTTT.

This clonotype was counted ten times or more. CDR3 sequence (DNA): TGTGCCAGCAGCTTGTTTACTAGCGGGGGCTTCAATGAGCAGTTCTTC. Its translation: CASSLFTSGGFNEQFF. This rearrangement joins TRBV7-2 to TRBJ2-1; TRBD2 aligns across 11 bases. The CDR3 is made up of 16 amino acids. The germline CDR1 and CDR2 sequences are SGHTA and FQGNSA. The V gene end was trimmed by 3 bases and the J gene end by 6 bases; junction bases not matched to a gene: 7.

This chain joins TRBV7-9 and TRBJ2-1; 11 positions agree with TRBD1. The CDR3 runs to 15 residues. CDR1 and CDR2 from the germline V gene are SEHNR and FQNEAQ (reference sequence). V shed 5 bases, J shed 4 bases, and the junction held 4 bases outside the gene matches. The CDR3 region is CASSRGQGEYNEQFF. DNA of the CDR3: TGTGCCAGCAGCCGGGGACAGGGGGAATACAATGAGCAGTTCTTC.

This clonotype was detected a few times. Because the CDR3 is missing its conserved closing phenylalanine or tryptophan, this is likely a read error. Because the CDR3's place on the DNA is in doubt, the DNA is left out and the CDR3 is given as listed by TCRdb. The rearrangement links TRBV6-6 to TRBJ2-7; TRBD2 was called by the table and not checked on the DNA. Germline values: CDR1 MNHNY, CDR2 SVGAGI (reference sequence). The CDR3 extends over 10 residues, inclusive of both ends. The CDR3 spells CASSYKEGPH.

This clonotype was observed a few times. The rearrangement links TRBV5-1 to TRBJ2-7, with a tentative D call TRBD2 (6 bases). The V gene's germline CDR1 is SGHRS and CDR2 YFSETQ. V was trimmed by 3 bases and J by 2 bases, leaving 12 bases between them. The CDR3 has 14 residues. DNA of the CDR3: TGCGCCAGCAGCTGGGACTCAGGGACCTACGAGCAGTACTTC. It is translated as CASSWDSGTYEQYF.

This chain joins TRBV6-2 or TRBV6-3 and TRBJ2-1; 8 bases are shared with TRBD2. Germline values: CDR1 MNHEY, CDR2 SVGEGT. J gave up 7 bases and V 7 bases, and 15 bases lay outside the gene matches. CDR3 length: 16 amino acids. CDR3 sequence reads: CASTYGGGGRGNEQFF. The CDR3 bases are TGTGCCAGCACCTACGGGGGGGGGGGTCGCGGAAATGAGCAGTTCTTC.

The sample holds one count of this clonotype. This chain uses TRBV6-6 with TRBJ2-7; D not resolved. V lost 0 bases and J 4 bases, leaving 10 bases between the germline ends. Germline CDR1 MNHNY, CDR2 SVGAGI (reference sequence). This CDR3 spans 14 amino acids. CDR3 DNA: TGTGCCAGCAGTTACTCAAGGTATCTGTACGAGCAGTACGTC. This sequence encodes CASSYSRYLYEQYV.

This clonotype was observed a handful of times. V gene TRBV20-1 combines with J gene TRBJ2-3; D possibly uses TRBD1 or TRBD2 (6 bases each). Trimming pared 5 bases from V and 0 bases from J, leaving 12 bases between. The CDR3 is made up of 14 amino acids. Germline V CDR1 and CDR2: DFQATT, SNEGSKA (reference sequence). The CDR3 protein is CSAGGGASTDTQYF. CDR3 nucleotide sequence: TGCAGTGCTGGGGGCGGGGCCAGCACAGATACGCAGTATTTT.

Comment on this clonotype: This sequence may be a read error, since a much larger clone differs from it by one base. The chain couples TRBV12-3 or TRBV12-4 to TRBJ2-5; D is uncertain. CDR3 length: 15 amino acids. The DNA of the CDR3 is TGTTCCAGCAGTTTTTTTGGGAAAGGGCCCGAGACCCAGTACTTC. This encodes CSSSFFGKGPETQYF.